The T cell receptor beta chain under discussion was sequenced for a study of early T cells in non-severe SARS-CoV-2 infection. Study-wide context: The input, bulk RNA from unsorted whole blood, was sequenced, and chains were unpaired.

General study points: CD4 and private specificities were missed by VDJdb matching, which favored anti-spike CD8 responses.

With V trimmed by 6 bases and J by 0 bases, 4 bases remained unmatched. This CDR3 comprises 14 residues. Germline V gene sequence: CDR1 MNHEY, CDR2 SVGAGI. The protocol attached unique molecular identifiers to individual cDNA molecules. From the 5' RACE reads, TCRdb called clonotypes with MiXCR, one entry per CDR3 protein. The sample has tens of thousands of distinct CDR3 sequences; about 11% are singletons. This clonotype was seen a handful of times. What it binds is not known. The receptor's source is an adult who was a healthcare worker with PCR-confirmed SARS-CoV-2 infection or an uninfected control (not recorded which). V usage is TRBV6-5 and J usage is TRBJ1-2; 7 nucleotides align to TRBD1. The sequencing here drew on whole blood, taken at baseline. CDR3 loop: CASRDRVANYGYTF. CDR3 nucleotide sequence: TGTGCCAGCAGAGACAGGGTAGCTAACTATGGCTACACCTTC.